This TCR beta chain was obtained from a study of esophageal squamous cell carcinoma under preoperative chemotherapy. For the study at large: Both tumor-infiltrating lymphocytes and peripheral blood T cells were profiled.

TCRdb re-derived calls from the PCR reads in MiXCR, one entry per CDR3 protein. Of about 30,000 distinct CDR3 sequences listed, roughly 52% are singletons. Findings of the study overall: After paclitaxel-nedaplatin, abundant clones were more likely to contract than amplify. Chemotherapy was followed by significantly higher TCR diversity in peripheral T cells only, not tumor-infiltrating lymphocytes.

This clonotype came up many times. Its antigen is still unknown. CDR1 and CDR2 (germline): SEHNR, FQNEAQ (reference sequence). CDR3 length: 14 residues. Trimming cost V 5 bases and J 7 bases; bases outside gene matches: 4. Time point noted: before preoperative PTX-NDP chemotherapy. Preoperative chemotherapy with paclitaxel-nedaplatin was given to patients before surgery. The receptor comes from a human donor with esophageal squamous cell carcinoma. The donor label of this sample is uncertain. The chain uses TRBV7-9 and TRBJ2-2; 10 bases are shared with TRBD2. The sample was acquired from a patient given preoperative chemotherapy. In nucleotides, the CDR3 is TGTGCCAGCAGCCCTAGCGGGAGTTACGGGGAGCTGTTTTTT. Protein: CASSPSGSYGELFF.